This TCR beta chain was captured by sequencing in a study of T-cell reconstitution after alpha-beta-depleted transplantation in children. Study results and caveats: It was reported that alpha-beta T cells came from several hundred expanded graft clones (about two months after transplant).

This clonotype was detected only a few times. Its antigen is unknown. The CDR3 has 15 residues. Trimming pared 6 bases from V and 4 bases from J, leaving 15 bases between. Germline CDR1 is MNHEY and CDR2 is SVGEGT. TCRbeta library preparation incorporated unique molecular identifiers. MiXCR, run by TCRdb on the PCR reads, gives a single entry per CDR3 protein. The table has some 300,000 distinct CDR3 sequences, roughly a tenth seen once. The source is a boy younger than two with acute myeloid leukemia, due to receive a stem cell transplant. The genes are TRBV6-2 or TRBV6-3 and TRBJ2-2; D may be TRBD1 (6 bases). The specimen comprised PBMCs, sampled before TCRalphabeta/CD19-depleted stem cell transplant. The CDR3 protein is CASRQGRWATGELFF. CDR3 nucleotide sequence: TGTGCCAGCAGACAGGGCCGGTGGGCCACCGGGGAGCTGTTTTTT.